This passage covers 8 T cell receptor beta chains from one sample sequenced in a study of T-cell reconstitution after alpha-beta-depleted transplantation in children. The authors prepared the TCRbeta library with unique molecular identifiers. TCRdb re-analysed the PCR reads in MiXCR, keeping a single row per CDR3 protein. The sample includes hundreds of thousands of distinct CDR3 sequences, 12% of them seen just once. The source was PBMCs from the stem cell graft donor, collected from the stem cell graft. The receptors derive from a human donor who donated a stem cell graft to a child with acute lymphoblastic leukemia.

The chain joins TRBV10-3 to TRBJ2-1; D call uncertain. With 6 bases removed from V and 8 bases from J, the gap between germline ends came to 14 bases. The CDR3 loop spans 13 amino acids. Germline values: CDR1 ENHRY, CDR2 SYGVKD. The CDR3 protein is CAIRFSTGDEQFF. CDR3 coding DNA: TGTGCCATCAGATTCAGTACTGGGGATGAGCAGTTCTTC.

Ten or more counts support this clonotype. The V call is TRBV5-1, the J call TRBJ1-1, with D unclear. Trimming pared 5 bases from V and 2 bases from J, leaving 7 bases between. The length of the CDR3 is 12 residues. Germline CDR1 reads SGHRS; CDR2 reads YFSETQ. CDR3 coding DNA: TGCGCCAGCAGGAGAGGTAACACTGAAGCTTTCTTT. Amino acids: CASRRGNTEAFF.

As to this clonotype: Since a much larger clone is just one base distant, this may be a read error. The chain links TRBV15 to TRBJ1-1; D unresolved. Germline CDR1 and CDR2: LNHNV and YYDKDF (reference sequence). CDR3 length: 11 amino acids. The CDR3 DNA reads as TGTGCCACCAGCTCGAACACTGTAGCTTTCTTT. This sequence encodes CATSSNTVAFF.

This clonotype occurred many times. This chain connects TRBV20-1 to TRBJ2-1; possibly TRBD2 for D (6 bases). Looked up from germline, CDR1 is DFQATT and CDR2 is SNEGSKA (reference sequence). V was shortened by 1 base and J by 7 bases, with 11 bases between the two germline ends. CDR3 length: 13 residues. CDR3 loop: CSARVLSGNEQFF. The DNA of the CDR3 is TGCAGTGCTAGAGTTTTGAGCGGGAATGAGCAGTTCTTC.

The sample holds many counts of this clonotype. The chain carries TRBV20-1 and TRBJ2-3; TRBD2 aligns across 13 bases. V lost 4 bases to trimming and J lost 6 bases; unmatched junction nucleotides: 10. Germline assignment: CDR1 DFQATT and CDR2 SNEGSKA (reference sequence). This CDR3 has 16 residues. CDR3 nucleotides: TGCAGTGCTACGGGACTAGCGGGGTTCCGGGGGGATACGCAGTATTTT. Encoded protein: CSATGLAGFRGDTQYF.

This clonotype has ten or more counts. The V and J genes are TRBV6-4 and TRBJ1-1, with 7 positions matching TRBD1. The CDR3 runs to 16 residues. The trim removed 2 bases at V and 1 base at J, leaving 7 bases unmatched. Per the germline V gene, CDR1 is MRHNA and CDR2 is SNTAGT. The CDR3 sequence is CASSDRESGGNTEAFF. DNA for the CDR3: TGTGCCAGCAGTGACAGGGAATCAGGGGGGAACACTGAAGCTTTCTTT.

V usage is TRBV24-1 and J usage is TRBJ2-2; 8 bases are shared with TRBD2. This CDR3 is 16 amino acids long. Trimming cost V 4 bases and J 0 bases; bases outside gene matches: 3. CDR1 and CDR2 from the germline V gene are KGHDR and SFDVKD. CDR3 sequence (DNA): TGTGCCACCAGTGAGGCACTAGCGGCGAACACCGGGGAGCTGTTTTTT. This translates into CATSEALAANTGELFF.

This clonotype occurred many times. As DNA, the CDR3 is TGTGCCAGCAGCTCTCTACTCTCCTACAATGAGCAGTTCTTC. Amino acids: CASSSLLSYNEQFF. The genes are TRBV11-2 and TRBJ2-1; D is uncertain. The ends were cut back, 4 bases at V and 0 bases at J, with 7 bases in the middle. The CDR3 loop spans 14 amino acids. Germline V lookup: CDR1 SGHAT, CDR2 FQNNGV.